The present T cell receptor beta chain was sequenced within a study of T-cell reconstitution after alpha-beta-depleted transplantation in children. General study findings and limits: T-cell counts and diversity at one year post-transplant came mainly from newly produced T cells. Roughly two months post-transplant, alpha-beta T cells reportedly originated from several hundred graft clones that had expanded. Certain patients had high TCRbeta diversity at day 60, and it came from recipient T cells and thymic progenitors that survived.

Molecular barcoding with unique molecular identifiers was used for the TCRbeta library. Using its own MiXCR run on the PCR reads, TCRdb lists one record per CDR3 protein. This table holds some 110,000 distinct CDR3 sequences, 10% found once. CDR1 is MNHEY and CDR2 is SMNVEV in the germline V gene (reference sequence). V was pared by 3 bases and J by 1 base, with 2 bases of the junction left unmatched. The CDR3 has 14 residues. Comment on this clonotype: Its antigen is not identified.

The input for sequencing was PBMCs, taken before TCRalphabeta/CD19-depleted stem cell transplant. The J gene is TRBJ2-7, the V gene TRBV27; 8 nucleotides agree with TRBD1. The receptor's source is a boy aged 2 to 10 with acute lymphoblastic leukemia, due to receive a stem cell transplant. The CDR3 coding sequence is TGTGCCAGCAGTTTGAGGACAGGGTCCTACGAGCAGTACTTC. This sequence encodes CASSLRTGSYEQYF.